One sample yielded the 8 T cell receptor beta chains listed below, sequenced in a study of blood T cell repertoires in COVID-19. Sequencing used immunoSEQ multiplex PCR; TCRdb keeps in-frame clones, though not all of them. The sample carries tens of thousands of clones, about nine tenths recorded once. Source material: peripheral blood. These receptors were taken from a human donor in a cohort sampled during active COVID-19.

The V and J genes are TRBV25-1 and TRBJ2-5; 8 bases fit TRBD2. The CDR3 loop spans 16 amino acids. Germline lookup yields CDR1 MGHDK and CDR2 SYGVNS. Trimming took 2 bases from V and 4 from J; bases not matched to a gene: 9. The CDR3 bases are TGTGCCAGCAGTGAAGGAAGAACGGGGGGGGTAGAGACCCAGTACTTC. The encoded protein is CASSEGRTGGVETQYF.

V and J are TRBV5-4 and TRBJ2-5; 7 bases agree with TRBD1. Unmatched junction bases numbered 13, after V lost 4 bases and J lost 7 bases. Looked up from germline, CDR1 is SGHNT and CDR2 is YYREEE (reference sequence). The CDR3 runs 15 residues. The DNA of the CDR3 is TGTGCCAGCAGCCCGGGACAGCTAGAAGATGGGACCCAGTACTTC. It encodes CASSPGQLEDGTQYF.

The rearrangement joins TRBV9 to TRBJ2-1, with TRBD1 matching over 8 bases. Germline V gene lookup returns CDR1 SGDLS and CDR2 YYNGEE. The CDR3 contains 16 residues. Trimming at V came to 0 bases and at J to 5 bases, leaving 7 bases not matched to a gene. For the CDR3, the DNA is TGTGCCAGCAGCGTAGCTCAGGGGGCGGTCCACAATGAGCAGTTCTTC. Amino acid sequence: CASSVAQGAVHNEQFF.

The chain has TRBV14 and TRBJ2-5, with D maybe TRBD1 (5 bases). This CDR3 has 15 amino acids. Trimming took 0 bases from V and 1 from J, leaving 9 bases between them. Germline values: CDR1 SGHDN, CDR2 FVKESK. The CDR3 nucleotides are TGTGCCAGCAGCCAAGATCAGGGTATCCAAGAGACCCAGTACTTC. It is translated as CASSQDQGIQETQYF. The variable domain in full, with the rest retrieved from reference TRBV14 and TRBJ2-5, is EAGVTQFPSHSVIEKGQTVTLRCDPISGHDNLYWYRRVMGKEIKFLLHFVKESKQDESGMPNNRFLAERTGGTYSTLKVQPAELEDSGVYFCASSQDQGIQETQYFGPGTRLLVL.

This chain joins TRBV28 and TRBJ2-3, with 8 bases aligning to TRBD1. The CDR3 length is 15 residues. Looked up from germline, CDR1 is MDHEN and CDR2 is SYDVKM. The ends lost 2 bases at V and 4 bases at J; junction bases unmatched: 5. The CDR3 loop is CASSLRAGGADTQYF. In nucleotides, the CDR3 is TGTGCCAGCAGTTTAAGGGCAGGGGGCGCAGATACGCAGTATTTT.

The chain employs TRBV11-2 and TRBJ2-1; tentative D call: TRBD1 (5 bases). In germline, CDR1 is SGHAT, CDR2 FQNNGV. V lost 5 bases and J lost 6, with 17 bases in between. The CDR3 is made up of 15 amino acids. CDR3 sequence (DNA): TGTGCCAGCAGCCACCGGGTCGAAGGGGCCAATGAGCAGTTCTTC. It translates to CASSHRVEGANEQFF.

This chain joins TRBV7-9 and TRBJ2-5; TRBD1 is a possible D gene (6 bases). There are 17 residues in the CDR3. V shed 1 base and J shed 4 bases, with 19 bases lying between them. Germline-derived CDR1 and CDR2 are SEHNR and FQNEAQ (reference sequence). The CDR3 DNA reads as TGTGCCAGCAGCTTAGGGGTGGGCAGGGGACACGGAGAGACCCAGTACTTC. Its translation is CASSLGVGRGHGETQYF. The full variable domain, completed using reference TRBV7-9 and TRBJ2-5, is DTGVSQNPRHKITKRGQNVTFRCDPISEHNRLYWYRQTLGQGPEFLTYFQNEAQLEKSRLLSDRFSAERPKGSFSTLEIQRTEQGDSAMYLCASSLGVGRGHGETQYFGPGTRLLVL.

This sequence joins TRBV28 and TRBJ1-5; TRBD1 might be the D (5 bases). The CDR3 runs 15 residues. V was cut by 3 bases and J by 1 base, with 10 bases left in between. Germline loops: CDR1 MDHEN, CDR2 SYDVKM. The CDR3: CASSFGGGSNQPQHF. DNA of the CDR3: TGTGCCAGCAGTTTCGGGGGAGGCAGCAATCAGCCCCAGCATTTT.